The rows below give T cell receptor beta chains drawn from one sample of a study of blood T cell repertoires in COVID-19. TCRdb keeps only in-frame clones here, not all; method: immunoSEQ multiplex PCR. The sample contains roughly 130,000 clones, roughly 80% of which appear only once. Material: peripheral blood. The receptors were gathered from a man aged 65-85 years with acute or convalescent COVID-19. Both conserved end residues are part of each CDR3. D genes are given only for firm matches. Expanded clones are given a class, and other clones once, few, many or no size at all.

clone_size: NA; d_call: NA; v_call: TRBV6-1; j_call: TRBJ2-5; cdr3_aa: CASSDGGSGRQETQYF; cdr3_nt: TGTGCCAGCAGTGACGGAGGAAGCGGGCGTCAAGAGACCCAGTACTTC
clone_size: few; d_call: TRBD1; v_call: TRBV14; j_call: TRBJ2-6; cdr3_aa: CASQGQGHLSGANVLTF; cdr3_nt: TGTGCCAGCCAAGGACAGGGTCATCTCTCTGGGGCCAACGTCCTGACTTTC
clone_size: NA; d_call: TRBD2; v_call: TRBV10-3; j_call: TRBJ2-1; cdr3_aa: CAISDSGGDNEQFF; cdr3_nt: TGTGCCATCAGTGATAGCGGGGGGGACAATGAGCAGTTCTTC
clone_size: NA; d_call: NA; v_call: TRBV11-2; j_call: TRBJ1-6; cdr3_aa: CASSLDPGPQAVLHF; cdr3_nt: TGTGCCAGCAGCTTAGATCCCGGCCCCCAGGCTGTCCTCCACTTT
clone_size: once; d_call: NA; v_call: TRBV28; j_call: TRBJ2-1; cdr3_aa: CASSHRGVNEQFF; cdr3_nt: TGTGCCAGCAGTCATAGGGGTGTGAATGAGCAGTTCTTC
clone_size: few; d_call: NA; v_call: TRBV6-1; j_call: TRBJ2-7; cdr3_aa: CASSERYEQYF; cdr3_nt: TGTGCCAGCAGTGAACGCTACGAGCAGTACTTC
clone_size: NA; d_call: NA; v_call: TRBV5-1; j_call: TRBJ1-6; cdr3_aa: CASSHTGNSPLHF; cdr3_nt: TGCGCCAGCAGTCATACAGGGAATTCACCCCTCCACTTT
clone_size: NA; d_call: NA; v_call: TRBV6-1; j_call: TRBJ2-7; cdr3_aa: CASSEDSTSSSYEQYF; cdr3_nt: TGTGCCAGCAGTGAAGACTCGACTTCCTCCTCCTACGAGCAGTACTTC
clone_size: NA; d_call: NA; v_call: TRBV7-9; j_call: TRBJ2-1; cdr3_aa: CASSYSSDEQFF; cdr3_nt: TGTGCCAGCAGTTACAGCTCGGATGAGCAGTTCTTC
clone_size: NA; d_call: NA; v_call: TRBV4-1; j_call: TRBJ1-3; cdr3_aa: CASSQSGTSSGNTIYF; cdr3_nt: TGCGCCAGCAGTCAGTCGGGGACATCCTCTGGAAACACCATATATTTT
clone_size: NA; d_call: TRBD1; v_call: TRBV11-2; j_call: TRBJ2-5; cdr3_aa: CASTPGGEGTRYF; cdr3_nt: TGTGCCAGCACCCCAGGGGGTGAGGGAACCAGGTACTTC
clone_size: many; d_call: TRBD1; v_call: TRBV29-1; j_call: TRBJ2-7; cdr3_aa: CSVTGQGNSEQYF; cdr3_nt: TGCAGCGTCACTGGACAGGGGAACTCCGAGCAGTACTTC
clone_size: NA; d_call: NA; v_call: TRBV3-1/TRBV3-2; j_call: TRBJ2-1; cdr3_aa: CASSQDPGLREQFF; cdr3_nt: TGTGCCAGCAGCCAAGACCCAGGACTAAGGGAGCAGTTCTTC
clone_size: NA; d_call: TRBD1; v_call: TRBV5-8; j_call: TRBJ1-1; cdr3_aa: CASSLGQGAATEAFF; cdr3_nt: TGTGCCAGCAGCTTGGGACAGGGGGCGGCCACTGAAGCTTTCTTT
clone_size: NA; d_call: NA; v_call: TRBV20-1; j_call: TRBJ1-5; cdr3_aa: CSASGGGLRMNQPQHF; cdr3_nt: TGCAGTGCTAGTGGTGGGGGACTACGAATGAATCAGCCCCAGCATTTT
clone_size: few; d_call: NA; v_call: TRBV5-6; j_call: TRBJ1-1; cdr3_aa: CASSFGLGNTEAFF; cdr3_nt: TGTGCCAGCAGCTTCGGACTGGGGAACACTGAAGCTTTCTTT
clone_size: NA; d_call: NA; v_call: TRBV10-2; j_call: TRBJ1-2; cdr3_aa: CASSDEGNYGYTF; cdr3_nt: TGCGCCAGCAGTGACGAGGGCAACTATGGCTACACCTTC
clone_size: NA; d_call: NA; v_call: TRBV20-1; j_call: TRBJ2-7; cdr3_aa: CSASNPSGAYEQYF; cdr3_nt: TGCAGTGCTAGTAACCCCTCAGGGGCCTACGAGCAGTACTTC
clone_size: NA; d_call: NA; v_call: TRBV15; j_call: TRBJ1-6; cdr3_aa: CATSRDPGEAYNSPLHF; cdr3_nt: TGTGCCACCAGCAGAGATCCCGGGGAGGCCTATAATTCACCCCTCCACTTT
clone_size: NA; d_call: TRBD1; v_call: TRBV5-6; j_call: TRBJ2-7; cdr3_aa: CASSIGQGGTYEQYF; cdr3_nt: TGTGCCAGCAGCATCGGACAGGGAGGCACCTACGAGCAGTACTTC
clone_size: NA; d_call: TRBD1; v_call: TRBV30; j_call: TRBJ1-4; cdr3_aa: CAWSVRGTGYEKLFF; cdr3_nt: TGTGCCTGGAGTGTACGTGGGACAGGGTATGAAAAACTGTTTTTT
clone_size: NA; d_call: TRBD1; v_call: TRBV6-5; j_call: TRBJ1-2; cdr3_aa: CASSYSRDRGGYTF; cdr3_nt: TGTGCCAGCAGTTACTCCCGGGACAGGGGCGGCTACACCTTC
clone_size: once; d_call: NA; v_call: TRBV19; j_call: TRBJ2-3; cdr3_aa: CASSISSTRDTQYF; cdr3_nt: TGTGCCAGTAGTATTTCTAGCACCAGAGATACGCAGTATTTT
clone_size: NA; d_call: TRBD2; v_call: TRBV7-8; j_call: TRBJ2-7; cdr3_aa: CASSLVGWQTGTSGDFYEQYF; cdr3_nt: TGTGCCAGCAGCTTAGTCGGCTGGCAGACCGGGACTAGCGGGGATTTCTACGAGCAGTACTTC
clone_size: NA; d_call: TRBD1; v_call: TRBV7-2; j_call: TRBJ2-5; cdr3_aa: CASSSRPGTGSEYF; cdr3_nt: TGTGCCAGCAGCTCGCGTCCCGGGACAGGGTCGGAGTACTTC
clone_size: NA; d_call: TRBD1; v_call: TRBV10-3; j_call: TRBJ1-1; cdr3_aa: CAISESYGTGWTEAFF; cdr3_nt: TGTGCCATCAGTGAGTCGTACGGGACAGGGTGGACTGAAGCTTTCTTT
clone_size: once; d_call: TRBD1; v_call: TRBV19; j_call: TRBJ2-1; cdr3_aa: CASSPSPGTGRDEQFF; cdr3_nt: TGTGCCAGTAGTCCTTCCCCCGGGACAGGGAGGGATGAGCAGTTCTTC
clone_size: NA; d_call: NA; v_call: TRBV28; j_call: TRBJ1-5; cdr3_aa: CASSSQGVSNQPQHF; cdr3_nt: TGTGCCAGCAGTTCACAGGGTGTTAGCAATCAGCCCCAGCATTTT
clone_size: NA; d_call: TRBD2; v_call: TRBV18; j_call: TRBJ2-2; cdr3_aa: CASSPTGLATTGELFF; cdr3_nt: TGTGCCAGCTCACCTACCGGACTAGCTACCACCGGGGAGCTGTTTTTT
clone_size: NA; d_call: TRBD2; v_call: TRBV2; j_call: TRBJ2-3; cdr3_aa: CASSEQTSWGDTQYF; cdr3_nt: TGTGCCAGCAGTGAACAGACTAGCTGGGGGGATACGCAGTATTTT
clone_size: few; d_call: TRBD2; v_call: TRBV5-1; j_call: TRBJ2-2; cdr3_aa: CASRTSGGGSGELFF; cdr3_nt: TGCGCCAGCAGGACTAGCGGGGGAGGATCCGGGGAGCTGTTTTTT
clone_size: NA; d_call: NA; v_call: TRBV6-6; j_call: TRBJ2-7; cdr3_aa: CASRSGGLYEQYF; cdr3_nt: TGTGCCAGCAGGTCAGGGGGGCTCTACGAGCAGTACTTC
clone_size: NA; d_call: TRBD2; v_call: TRBV11-2; j_call: TRBJ2-3; cdr3_aa: CASSLAASGGALTDTQYF; cdr3_nt: TGTGCCAGCAGCTTAGCTGCTAGCGGGGGGGCCCTCACAGATACGCAGTATTTT
clone_size: few; d_call: NA; v_call: TRBV7-2; j_call: TRBJ2-1; cdr3_aa: CASSSLGLAYSSYNEQFF; cdr3_nt: TGTGCCAGCAGTTCCCTTGGACTGGCATATAGCTCCTACAATGAGCAGTTCTTC
clone_size: NA; d_call: TRBD2; v_call: TRBV5-4; j_call: TRBJ2-1; cdr3_aa: CASSSPSGGPSYNEQFF; cdr3_nt: TGTGCCAGCAGCTCCCCTAGCGGGGGGCCTTCCTACAATGAGCAGTTCTTC
clone_size: NA; d_call: NA; v_call: TRBV5-6; j_call: TRBJ1-2; cdr3_aa: CASSLGTGGGYGYTF; cdr3_nt: TGTGCCAGCAGCTTGGGGACTGGCGGGGGCTATGGCTACACCTTC
clone_size: NA; d_call: NA; v_call: TRBV3-1/TRBV3-2; j_call: TRBJ2-7; cdr3_aa: CASSLLSYEQYF; cdr3_nt: TGTGCCAGCAGCCTCCTCTCCTACGAGCAGTACTTC
clone_size: NA; d_call: NA; v_call: TRBV5-1; j_call: TRBJ2-2; cdr3_aa: CASSLAGAPDTGELFF; cdr3_nt: TGCGCCAGCAGCTTGGCAGGGGCCCCCGACACCGGGGAGCTGTTTTTT
clone_size: once; d_call: TRBD1; v_call: TRBV5-1; j_call: TRBJ2-2; cdr3_aa: CASSLYRGQNTGELFF; cdr3_nt: TGCGCCAGCAGCTTGTACAGGGGGCAGAACACCGGGGAGCTGTTTTTT
clone_size: NA; d_call: NA; v_call: TRBV11-2; j_call: TRBJ2-7; cdr3_aa: CASSLNGQAPYEQYF; cdr3_nt: TGTGCCAGCAGCTTAAATGGGCAGGCTCCATACGAGCAGTACTTC
clone_size: NA; d_call: TRBD1; v_call: TRBV18; j_call: TRBJ1-5; cdr3_aa: CASSDRVGDQPQHF; cdr3_nt: TGTGCCAGCTCGGACAGGGTAGGGGATCAGCCCCAGCATTTT